This entry is about one TCR beta chain. Its antigen is undetermined. The source of the sample is a study of beta chain features in type 1 diabetes. Reverse transcribing all isolated RNA meant expressed TCRB transcripts were sequenced. The repertoire was sequenced with immunoSEQ multiplex PCR; TCRdb's copy has only in-frame clones and lacks some. The data show 300,000 to 450,000 clones, 8.5% to 10% seen once. Germline V lookup: CDR1 MGHRA, CDR2 YSYEKL. This CDR3 is 17 amino acids long. V gave up 1 base and J gave up 0 bases; unmatched junction bases: 8. Whole-study findings and limits: Patients' naive, central memory and regulatory TCRB repertoires appeared more alike than those of healthy donors. TCRB CDR3 length was moderately but significantly reduced in all four CD4+ subsets of Type 1 diabetes patients. Type 1 diabetes patients had VDJ junctions that carried fewer insertions and more deletions.

The V gene is TRBV4-1, the J gene TRBJ2-7; 8 bases match TRBD2. The TCR comes from a man aged 25 to 45 with type 1 diabetes. The sequencing input was central memory CD4+ T cells from blood. CDR3 in amino acids: CASSQGSASGSSYEQYF. CDR3 DNA sequence: TGCGCCAGCAGCCAAGGCTCGGCTAGCGGGTCCTCCTACGAGCAGTACTTC.